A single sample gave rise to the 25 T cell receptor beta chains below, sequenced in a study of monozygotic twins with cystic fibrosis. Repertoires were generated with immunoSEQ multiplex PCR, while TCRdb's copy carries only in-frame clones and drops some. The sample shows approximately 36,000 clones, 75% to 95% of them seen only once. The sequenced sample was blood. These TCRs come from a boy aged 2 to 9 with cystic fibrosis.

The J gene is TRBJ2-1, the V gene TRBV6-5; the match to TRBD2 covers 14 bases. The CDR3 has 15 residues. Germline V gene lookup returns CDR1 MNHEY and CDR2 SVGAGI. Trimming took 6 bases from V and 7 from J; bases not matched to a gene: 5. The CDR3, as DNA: TGTGCCAGCAGCCTGACTAGCGGGGGGGGTAATGAGCAGTTCTTC. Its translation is CASSLTSGGGNEQFF.

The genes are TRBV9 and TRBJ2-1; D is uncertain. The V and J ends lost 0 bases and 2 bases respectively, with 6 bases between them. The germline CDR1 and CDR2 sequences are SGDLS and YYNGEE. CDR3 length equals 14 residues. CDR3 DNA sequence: TGTGCCAGCAGCGTAGGAACAGCCTACAATGAGCAGTTCTTC. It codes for CASSVGTAYNEQFF.

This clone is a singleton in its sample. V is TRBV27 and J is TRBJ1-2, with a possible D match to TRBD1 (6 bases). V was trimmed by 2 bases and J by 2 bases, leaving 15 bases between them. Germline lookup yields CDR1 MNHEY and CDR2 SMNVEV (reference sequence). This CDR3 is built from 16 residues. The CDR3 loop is CASSLSLSGTNYGYTF. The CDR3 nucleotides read TGTGCCAGCAGTTTAAGCTTGTCAGGGACAAACTATGGCTACACCTTC.

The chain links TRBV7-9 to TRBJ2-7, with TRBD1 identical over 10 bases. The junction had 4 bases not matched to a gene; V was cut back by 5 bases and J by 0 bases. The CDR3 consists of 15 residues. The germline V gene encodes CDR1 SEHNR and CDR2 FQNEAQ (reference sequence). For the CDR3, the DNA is TGTGCCAGCAGCCTGGGACAGGGGTCCTCCTACGAGCAGTACTTC. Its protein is CASSLGQGSSYEQYF.

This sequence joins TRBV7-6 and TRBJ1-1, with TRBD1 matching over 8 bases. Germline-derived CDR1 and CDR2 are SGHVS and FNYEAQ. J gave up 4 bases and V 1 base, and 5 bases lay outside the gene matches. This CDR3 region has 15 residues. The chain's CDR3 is CASSLVVQGGTEAFF. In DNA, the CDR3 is TGTGCCAGCAGCTTAGTCGTACAGGGGGGCACTGAAGCTTTCTTT.

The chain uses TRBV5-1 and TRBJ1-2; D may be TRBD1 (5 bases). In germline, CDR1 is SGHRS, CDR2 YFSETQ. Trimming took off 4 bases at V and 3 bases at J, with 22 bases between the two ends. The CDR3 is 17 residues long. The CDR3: CASSPGHGTPGYYGYTF. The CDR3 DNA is TGCGCCAGCAGCCCGGGGCACGGAACTCCAGGGTACTATGGCTACACCTTC.

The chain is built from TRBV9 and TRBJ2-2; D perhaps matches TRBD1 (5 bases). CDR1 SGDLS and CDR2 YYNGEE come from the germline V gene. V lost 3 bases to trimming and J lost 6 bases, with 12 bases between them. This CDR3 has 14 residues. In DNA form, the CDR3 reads TGTGCCAGCAGCGCAACAGGTGTGGCCGGGGAGCTGTTTTTT. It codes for CASSATGVAGELFF.

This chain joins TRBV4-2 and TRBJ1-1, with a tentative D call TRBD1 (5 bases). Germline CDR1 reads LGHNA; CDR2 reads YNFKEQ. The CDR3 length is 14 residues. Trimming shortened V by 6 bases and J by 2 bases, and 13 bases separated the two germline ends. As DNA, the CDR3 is TGTGCCAGCAGTAAACAGGACTTAAACACTGAAGCTTTCTTT. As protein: CASSKQDLNTEAFF.

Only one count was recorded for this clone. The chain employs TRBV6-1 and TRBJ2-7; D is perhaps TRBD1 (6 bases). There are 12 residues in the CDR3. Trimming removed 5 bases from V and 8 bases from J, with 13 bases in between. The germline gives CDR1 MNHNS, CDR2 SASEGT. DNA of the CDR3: TGTGCCAGCAGTCGATACAGGGAGCAGCAGTACTTC. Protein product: CASSRYREQQYF.

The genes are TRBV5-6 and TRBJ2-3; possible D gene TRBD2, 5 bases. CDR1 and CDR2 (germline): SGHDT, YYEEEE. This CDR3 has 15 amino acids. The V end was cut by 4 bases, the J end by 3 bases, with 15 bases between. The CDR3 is CASSVGLGKTDTQYF. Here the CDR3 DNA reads TGTGCCAGCAGCGTGGGCCTCGGGAAGACAGATACGCAGTATTTT.

The CDR3 DNA reads TGTGCCAGCAGTGATTTTGCCTTGATGAACACTGAAGCTTTCTTT. Its protein is CASSDFALMNTEAFF. V and J are TRBV2 and TRBJ1-1; D unresolved. Germline lookup yields CDR1 SNHLY and CDR2 FYNNEI. V shed 3 bases and J shed 0 bases, with 11 bases lying between them. This CDR3 region has 15 residues.

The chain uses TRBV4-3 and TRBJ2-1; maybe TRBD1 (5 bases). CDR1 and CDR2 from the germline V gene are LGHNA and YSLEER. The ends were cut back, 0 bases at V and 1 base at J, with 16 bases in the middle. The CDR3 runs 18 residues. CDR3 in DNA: TGCGCCAGCAGCCAAGATAGTTTCAGGGATGGATCCTACAATGAGCAGTTCTTC. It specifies CASSQDSFRDGSYNEQFF.

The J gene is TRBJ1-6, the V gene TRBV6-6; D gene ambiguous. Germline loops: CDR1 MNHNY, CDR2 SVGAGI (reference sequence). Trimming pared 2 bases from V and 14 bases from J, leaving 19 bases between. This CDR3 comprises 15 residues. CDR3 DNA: TGTGCCAGCAGTTACCCGAACAGTTTGGACGCCACCCTCCACTTT. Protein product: CASSYPNSLDATLHF.

The chain's CDR3 is CASSFILLAGRPIETQYF. CDR3 nucleotides: TGTGCCAGCAGCTTCATATTACTAGCGGGGAGACCAATAGAGACCCAGTACTTC. V gene TRBV7-6 combines with J gene TRBJ2-5; 10 bases are shared with TRBD2. Germline CDR1 is SGHVS and CDR2 is FNYEAQ. CDR3 size: 18 residues. V shed 3 bases, J shed 4 bases, and the junction held 14 bases outside the gene matches.

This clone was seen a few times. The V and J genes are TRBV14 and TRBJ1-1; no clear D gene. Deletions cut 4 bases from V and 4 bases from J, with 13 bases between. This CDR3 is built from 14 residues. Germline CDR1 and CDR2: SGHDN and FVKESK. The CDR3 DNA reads TGTGCCAGCAGCCCAGACCCGAGTGGCACTGAAGCTTTCTTT. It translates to CASSPDPSGTEAFF.

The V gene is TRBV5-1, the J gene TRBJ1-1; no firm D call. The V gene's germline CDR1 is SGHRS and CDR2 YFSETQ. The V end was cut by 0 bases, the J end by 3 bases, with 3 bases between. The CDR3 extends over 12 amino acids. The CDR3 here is CASSLGDTEAFF. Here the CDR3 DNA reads TGCGCCAGCAGCTTGGGGGACACTGAAGCTTTCTTT.

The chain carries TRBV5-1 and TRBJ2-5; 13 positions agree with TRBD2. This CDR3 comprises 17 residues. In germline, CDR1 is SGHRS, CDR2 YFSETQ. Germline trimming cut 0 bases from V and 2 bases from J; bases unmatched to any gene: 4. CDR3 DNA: TGCGCCAGCAGCTTGGGCCCACTAGCGGGGGGGCAAGAGACCCAGTACTTC. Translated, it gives CASSLGPLAGGQETQYF.

For the CDR3, the DNA is TGTGCCAGCACCCGTAAGGGGACGTTTAACGAGCAGTACTTC. Its translation: CASTRKGTFNEQYF. The rearrangement links TRBV5-8 to TRBJ2-7; possibly TRBD1 or TRBD2 for D (5 bases each). With 6 bases removed from V and 5 bases from J, the gap between germline ends came to 18 bases. The CDR3 is made up of 14 amino acids. Looked up from germline, CDR1 is SGHTS and CDR2 is YDEGEE.

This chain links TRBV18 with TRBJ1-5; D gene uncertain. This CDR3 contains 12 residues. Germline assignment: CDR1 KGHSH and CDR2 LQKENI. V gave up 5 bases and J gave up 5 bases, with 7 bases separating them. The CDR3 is CASSGPDQPQHF. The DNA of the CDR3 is TGTGCCAGCTCAGGACCCGATCAGCCCCAGCATTTT. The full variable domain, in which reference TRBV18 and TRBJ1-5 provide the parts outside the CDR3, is NAGVMQNPRHLVRRRGQEARLRCSPMKGHSHVYWYRQLPEEGLKFMVYLQKENIIDESGMPKERFSAEFPKEGPSILRIQQVVRGDSAAYFCASSGPDQPQHFGDGTRLSIL.

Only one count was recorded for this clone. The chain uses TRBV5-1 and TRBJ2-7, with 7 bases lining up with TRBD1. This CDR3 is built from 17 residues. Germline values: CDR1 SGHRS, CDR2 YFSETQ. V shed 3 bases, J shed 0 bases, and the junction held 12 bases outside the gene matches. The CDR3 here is CASSSAPGRGSSYEQYF. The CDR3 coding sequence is TGCGCCAGCAGCTCCGCTCCCGGCAGGGGGAGCTCCTACGAGCAGTACTTC.

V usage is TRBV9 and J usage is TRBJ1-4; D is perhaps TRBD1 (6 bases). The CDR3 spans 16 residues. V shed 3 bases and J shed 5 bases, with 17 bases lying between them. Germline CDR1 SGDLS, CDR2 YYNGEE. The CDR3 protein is CASSAQSGGTNEKLFF. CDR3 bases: TGTGCCAGCAGCGCACAATCCGGGGGGACAAATGAAAAACTGTTTTTT.

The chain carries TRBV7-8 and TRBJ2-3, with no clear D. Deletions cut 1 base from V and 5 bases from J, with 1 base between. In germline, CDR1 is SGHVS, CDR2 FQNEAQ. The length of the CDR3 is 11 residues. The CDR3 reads CASSLVDTQYF. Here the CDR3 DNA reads TGTGCCAGCAGCTTAGTAGATACGCAGTATTTT.

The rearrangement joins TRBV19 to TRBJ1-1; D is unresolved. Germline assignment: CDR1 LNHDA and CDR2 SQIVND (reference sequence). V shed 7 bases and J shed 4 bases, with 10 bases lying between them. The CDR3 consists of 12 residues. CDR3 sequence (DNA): TGTGCCAGTACGGATCTCGGCACTGAAGCTTTCTTT. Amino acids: CASTDLGTEAFF.

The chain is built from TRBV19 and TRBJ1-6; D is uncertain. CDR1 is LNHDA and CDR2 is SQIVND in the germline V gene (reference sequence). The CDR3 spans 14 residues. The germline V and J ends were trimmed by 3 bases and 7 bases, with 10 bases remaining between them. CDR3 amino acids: CASSMPGGNSPLHF. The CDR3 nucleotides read TGTGCCAGTAGTATGCCAGGAGGAAATTCACCCCTCCACTTT. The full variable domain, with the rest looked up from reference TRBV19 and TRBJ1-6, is DGGITQSPKYLFRKEGQNVTLSCEQNLNHDAMYWYRQDPGQGLRLIYYSQIVNDFQKGDIAEGYSVSREKKESFPLTVTSAQKNPTAFYLCASSMPGGNSPLHFGNGTRLTVT.

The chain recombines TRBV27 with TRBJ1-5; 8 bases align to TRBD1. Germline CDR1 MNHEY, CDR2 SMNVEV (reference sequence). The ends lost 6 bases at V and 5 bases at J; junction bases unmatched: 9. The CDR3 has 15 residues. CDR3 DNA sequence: TGTGCCAGCAGCCCGGACAGGGACATATATCAGCCCCAGCATTTT. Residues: CASSPDRDIYQPQHF.